These 28 T cell receptor beta chains share one sample of origin, sequenced in a study of blood T cell repertoires in COVID-19. Here immunoSEQ multiplex PCR was the method, and the copy in TCRdb shows in-frame clones only, minus some. Seen here are approximately 270,000 clones, approximately 90% observed once, and the top ten hold roughly 3.1%. Sequenced sample: peripheral blood. The receptors originated from a man aged 18 to 29 with active or convalescent COVID-19.

This sequence joins TRBV28 and TRBJ1-2, with D tentatively TRBD1 (5 bases). There are 15 residues in the CDR3. Germline lookup yields CDR1 MDHEN and CDR2 SYDVKM. V was shortened by 4 bases and J by 0 bases, with 12 bases between the two germline ends. The CDR3 loop reads CASSSVPGPNYGYTF. CDR3 in DNA: TGTGCCAGCAGTTCAGTTCCAGGGCCTAACTATGGCTACACCTTC.

V is TRBV7-3 and J is TRBJ2-7, with a weak D call TRBD2 (5 bases). CDR1 and CDR2 (germline): SGHTA, FQGTGA. Trimming shortened V by 5 bases and J by 8 bases, and 16 bases separated the two germline ends. CDR3 length: 13 residues. The CDR3: CASSPTQDSQQYF. The CDR3 DNA reads TGTGCCAGCAGCCCCACTCAGGACTCCCAGCAGTACTTC.

This clone was detected a few times. The genes are TRBV5-1 and TRBJ1-1; 8 bases map to TRBD1. The junction had 10 bases not matched to a gene; V was cut back by 3 bases and J by 3 bases. The CDR3 is 16 amino acids. Germline assignment: CDR1 SGHRS and CDR2 YFSETQ. The CDR3 protein is CASSSTLRDRYTEAFF. CDR3 in DNA: TGCGCCAGCAGCTCTACGCTCCGGGACAGGTACACTGAAGCTTTCTTT.

Comment on this clone: This same CDR3 is encoded by further DNA sequences in the sample. The chain links TRBV30 to TRBJ1-1; possible D gene TRBD1, 6 bases. Trimming shortened V by 0 bases and J by 5 bases, and 10 bases separated the two germline ends. Germline-derived CDR1 and CDR2 are GTSNPN and SVGIG (reference sequence). This CDR3 spans 13 amino acids. This CDR3 reads CAWSVGAGTEAFF. The CDR3 DNA reads as TGTGCCTGGAGTGTGGGGGCGGGTACTGAAGCTTTCTTT.

Of note for this clone: The sample has other DNA sequences that encode this CDR3 too. The genes are TRBV7-8 and TRBJ2-7; D unresolved. V lost 4 bases, J lost 0 bases, and 4 bases lay in between. The CDR3 covers 12 residues. The germline CDR1 and CDR2 sequences are SGHVS and FQNEAQ. CDR3 protein: CASSSSSYEQYF. CDR3 sequence (DNA): TGTGCCAGCAGCTCGAGCTCCTACGAGCAGTACTTC.

This clone has more than one count but fewer than ten. The J gene is TRBJ1-1, the V gene TRBV6-5, with 12 bases that match TRBD1. Unmatched junction bases numbered 4, after V lost 6 bases and J lost 5 bases. The CDR3 is made up of 14 amino acids. The germline V gene has CDR1 MNHEY and CDR2 SVGAGI. The CDR3 sequence is CASRGTGGATEAFF. The CDR3 DNA is TGTGCCAGCAGGGGGACAGGGGGCGCAACTGAAGCTTTCTTT.

This clone was observed a few times. V usage is TRBV2 and J usage is TRBJ2-7, with a tentative D call TRBD1 (6 bases). The CDR3 extends over 14 amino acids. V lost 6 bases to trimming and J lost 5 bases, with 17 bases between them. In germline, CDR1 is SNHLY, CDR2 FYNNEI. The CDR3 DNA reads TGTGCCAGCAGCACCCTCAGGGGTTTCGACGAGCAGTACTTC. It translates to CASSTLRGFDEQYF.

V gene TRBV29-1 combines with J gene TRBJ2-3, with a weak D call TRBD2 (6 bases). Germline loops: CDR1 SQVTM, CDR2 ANQGSEA. The length of the CDR3 is 14 residues. Trimming removed 3 bases at V and 0 bases at J, with 10 bases between. The CDR3 loop reads CSVEEGSSTDTQYF. CDR3 nucleotide sequence: TGCAGCGTTGAGGAGGGGTCTAGCACAGATACGCAGTATTTT.

This clone was seen more than once but under ten times. The V and J genes are TRBV6-2 or TRBV6-3 and TRBJ2-2; maybe TRBD2 (7 bases). In germline, CDR1 is MNHEY, CDR2 SVGEGT. This CDR3 region has 14 residues. Trimming removed 0 bases at V and 10 bases at J, with 12 bases between. CDR3 nucleotide sequence: TGTGCCAGCAGTTACTCGGGGGGGCGAGCGGAGCTGTTTTTT. Its protein product is CASSYSGGRAELFF.

The genes are TRBV7-2 and TRBJ1-4; D is uncertain. The V end was cut by 5 bases, the J end by 8 bases, with 12 bases between. The CDR3 has 13 amino acids. Germline CDR1 and CDR2: SGHTA and FQGNSA. CDR3 DNA: TGTGCCAGCAGCCCCCGACAAAGAGAAAAACTGTTTTTT. Encoded protein: CASSPRQREKLFF.

This chain connects TRBV6-5 to TRBJ1-4; TRBD1 might be the D (5 bases). Looked up from germline, CDR1 is MNHEY and CDR2 is SVGAGI. The CDR3 has 14 amino acids. The ends were cut back, 4 bases at V and 2 bases at J, with 8 bases in the middle. The CDR3 DNA reads TGTGCCAGCAGTTCACAGGTTACTAATGAAAAACTGTTTTTT. Protein sequence: CASSSQVTNEKLFF.

V and J are TRBV27 and TRBJ1-2, with a possible D match to TRBD1 (6 bases). V was trimmed by 4 bases and J by 7 bases, leaving 19 bases between them. The CDR3 sequence is 15 residues long. Germline CDR1 MNHEY, CDR2 SMNVEV (reference sequence). In DNA form, the CDR3 reads TGTGCCAGCAGTTCGACCCCTAGATCAGGGGTTGGCTACACCTTC. It encodes CASSSTPRSGVGYTF.

DNA of the CDR3: TGTGCCATGTTGGACAGGGAAGAGGATAGCTACACCTTC. As protein: CAMLDREEDSYTF. The V call is TRBV10-3, the J call TRBJ1-2; 8 nucleotides line up with TRBD1. Germline V CDR1 and CDR2: ENHRY, SYGVKD. This CDR3 spans 13 amino acids. V gave up 9 bases and J gave up 9 bases; unmatched junction bases: 12.

The CDR3 region is CASSGTGNQPQHF. CDR3 DNA: TGTGCCAGCAGTGGGACAGGGAACCAGCCCCAGCATTTT. The genes are TRBV2 and TRBJ1-5; TRBD1 agrees at 8 bases. CDR1 is SNHLY and CDR2 is FYNNEI in the germline V gene. After removal of 4 bases from V and 7 bases from J, the junction contained 3 bases not matched to a gene. CDR3 length equals 13 residues.

The chain has TRBV7-2 and TRBJ2-7; 8 nucleotides match TRBD1. Germline V gives CDR1 SGHTA, CDR2 FQGNSA. J was trimmed by 2 bases and V by 9 bases; bases with no gene match: 12. This CDR3 region has 15 residues. Here the CDR3 reads CASSPYRGAPYEQYF. For the CDR3, the DNA is TGTGCCAGTTCACCTTACAGGGGGGCGCCCTACGAGCAGTACTTC.

V and J are TRBV5-1 and TRBJ2-1, with D possibly TRBD1 on 5 matching bases. CDR1 SGHRS and CDR2 YFSETQ come from the germline V gene. This CDR3 has 13 residues. The V end was cut by 0 bases, the J end by 7 bases, with 8 bases between. The CDR3 nucleotides read TGCGCCAGCAGCTTGGTATCAGGGAATGAGCAGTTCTTC. Residues: CASSLVSGNEQFF. The variable domain in full, with the rest retrieved from reference TRBV5-1 and TRBJ2-1, is KAGVTQTPRYLIKTRGQQVTLSCSPISGHRSVSWYQQTPGQGLQFLFEYFSETQRNKGNFPGRFSGRQFSNSRSEMNVSTLELGDSALYLCASSLVSGNEQFFGPGTRLTVL.

About this clone: Within the sample, other DNA sequences also encode this same CDR3. The chain joins TRBV5-1 to TRBJ2-7; TRBD1 might be the D (6 bases). CDR1 SGHRS and CDR2 YFSETQ come from the germline V gene. V was trimmed by 0 bases and J by 4 bases, leaving 11 bases between them. This CDR3 is 14 amino acids long. CDR3 DNA sequence: TGCGCCAGCAGCTTGGCGGGACAAACATACGAGCAGTACTTC. Translated: CASSLAGQTYEQYF.

CDR3 residues: CASSLYGTGEKLFF. The DNA of the CDR3 is TGCGCCAGCAGCCTCTACGGGACAGGGGAAAAACTGTTTTTT. This chain joins TRBV5-1 and TRBJ1-4; 9 bases are a match to TRBD1. The V and J ends lost 4 bases and 8 bases, in that order; junction bases with no gene match: 6. The CDR3 totals 14 residues. In germline, CDR1 is SGHRS, CDR2 YFSETQ.

The V call is TRBV6-2 or TRBV6-3, the J call TRBJ2-5; TRBD2 matches 12 bases. Germline V gives CDR1 MNHEY, CDR2 SVGEGT. The CDR3 is 15 residues long. V was clipped by 6 bases and J by 4 bases; unmatched bases: 6. CDR3 protein: CASSRGLAGIETQYF. Here the CDR3 DNA reads TGTGCCAGCAGCCGAGGACTAGCGGGGATAGAGACCCAGTACTTC.

This chain uses TRBV25-1 with TRBJ1-1; 8 positions agree with TRBD1. In germline, CDR1 is MGHDK, CDR2 SYGVNS. This CDR3 contains 14 residues. Trimming took 4 bases from V and 2 from J; bases not matched to a gene: 3. The CDR3: CASSVQGANTEAFF. Here the CDR3 DNA reads TGTGCCAGCAGTGTCCAGGGGGCTAACACTGAAGCTTTCTTT.

The chain links TRBV21-1 to TRBJ1-3; TRBD1 reflects the table's D call only, with no check against the DNA. TRBV21-1 is a pseudogene segment. The CDR3 has 16 residues. Here the CDR3 DNA reads TGTGCCAGCAGCTCGGGGCAAGGGGGCTCTGGAAACACCATATATTTT. This codes for CASSSGQGGSGNTIYF.

As DNA, the CDR3 is TGTGCCAGCAGCGTAGCGGGAGGGGGCACTGAGCAGTACTTC. This gives the protein CASSVAGGGTEQYF. The chain carries TRBV9 and TRBJ2-7, with D possibly matching TRBD2 (8 bases). The V gene lost 0 bases and the J gene lost 7 bases, with 14 bases spanning the gap. Germline V gene lookup returns CDR1 SGDLS and CDR2 YYNGEE. The CDR3 is 14 amino acids.

In regard to this clone: Other DNA sequences within the sample encode an identical CDR3. The chain combines TRBV7-9 with TRBJ1-1, with D unresolved. The CDR3 loop spans 14 amino acids. The germline V gene has CDR1 SEHNR and CDR2 FQNEAQ (reference sequence). V was pared by 1 base and J by 2 bases, with 8 bases between. CDR3 sequence (DNA): TGTGCCAGCAGCTTAGAATCAGGCAACACTGAAGCTTTCTTT. It specifies CASSLESGNTEAFF.

The rearrangement links TRBV12-2 to TRBJ2-2; the D segment call TRBD1 is taken from the table without a DNA check. TRBV12-2 constitutes a pseudogene. The CDR3 has 18 residues. The CDR3 spells CASRSRLSRGLGTGELFF. The CDR3 region has the DNA TGTGCAAGTCGCTCGAGACTCTCCAGGGGGCTTGGCACCGGGGAGCTGTTTTTT.

The chain links TRBV6-5 to TRBJ1-2; TRBD1 matches 7 bases. Per germline, CDR1 MNHEY and CDR2 SVGAGI. The J segment lost 0 bases and the V segment lost 7 bases, leaving 5 bases of the junction unmatched. The CDR3 consists of 14 residues. The CDR3 loop is CASTGQVANYGYTF. DNA for the CDR3: TGTGCCAGCACCGGACAGGTCGCTAACTATGGCTACACCTTC.

This chain links TRBV7-3 with TRBJ2-5; TRBD2 matches 8 bases. The junction had 4 bases not matched to a gene; V was cut back by 3 bases and J by 4 bases. This CDR3 spans 14 amino acids. Looked up from germline, CDR1 is SGHTA and CDR2 is FQGTGA. Here the CDR3 DNA reads TGTGCCAGCAGCTTGTCAAGCGGGAGAGAGACCCAGTACTTC. Translated: CASSLSSGRETQYF.

This clone was detected only once. The chain couples TRBV7-2 to TRBJ1-1; the match to TRBD1 covers 8 bases. Germline values: CDR1 SGHTA, CDR2 FQGNSA. The CDR3 is 14 residues long. V trimming: 4 bases; J trimming: 5 bases; junction bases outside the gene matches: 6. CDR3 loop: CASSSAGGVTEAFF. The CDR3 DNA is TGTGCCAGCAGCTCGGCAGGGGGCGTTACTGAAGCTTTCTTT.

Remarks on this clone: The conserved phenylalanine or tryptophan normally closing the CDR3 is absent here, so this likely arose from a read error. The DNA is omitted, as the CDR3 cannot be located on it reliably, and the CDR3 follows TCRdb's listing. The J gene is TRBJ2-7, the V gene TRBV27; the tabulated D call, TRBD2, remains unverified against the DNA. CDR1 is MNHEY and CDR2 is SMNVEV in the germline V gene (reference sequence). Inclusive of both ends, the CDR3 amounts to 13 amino acids. The CDR3 loop reads CASSSPTAIAGLD.